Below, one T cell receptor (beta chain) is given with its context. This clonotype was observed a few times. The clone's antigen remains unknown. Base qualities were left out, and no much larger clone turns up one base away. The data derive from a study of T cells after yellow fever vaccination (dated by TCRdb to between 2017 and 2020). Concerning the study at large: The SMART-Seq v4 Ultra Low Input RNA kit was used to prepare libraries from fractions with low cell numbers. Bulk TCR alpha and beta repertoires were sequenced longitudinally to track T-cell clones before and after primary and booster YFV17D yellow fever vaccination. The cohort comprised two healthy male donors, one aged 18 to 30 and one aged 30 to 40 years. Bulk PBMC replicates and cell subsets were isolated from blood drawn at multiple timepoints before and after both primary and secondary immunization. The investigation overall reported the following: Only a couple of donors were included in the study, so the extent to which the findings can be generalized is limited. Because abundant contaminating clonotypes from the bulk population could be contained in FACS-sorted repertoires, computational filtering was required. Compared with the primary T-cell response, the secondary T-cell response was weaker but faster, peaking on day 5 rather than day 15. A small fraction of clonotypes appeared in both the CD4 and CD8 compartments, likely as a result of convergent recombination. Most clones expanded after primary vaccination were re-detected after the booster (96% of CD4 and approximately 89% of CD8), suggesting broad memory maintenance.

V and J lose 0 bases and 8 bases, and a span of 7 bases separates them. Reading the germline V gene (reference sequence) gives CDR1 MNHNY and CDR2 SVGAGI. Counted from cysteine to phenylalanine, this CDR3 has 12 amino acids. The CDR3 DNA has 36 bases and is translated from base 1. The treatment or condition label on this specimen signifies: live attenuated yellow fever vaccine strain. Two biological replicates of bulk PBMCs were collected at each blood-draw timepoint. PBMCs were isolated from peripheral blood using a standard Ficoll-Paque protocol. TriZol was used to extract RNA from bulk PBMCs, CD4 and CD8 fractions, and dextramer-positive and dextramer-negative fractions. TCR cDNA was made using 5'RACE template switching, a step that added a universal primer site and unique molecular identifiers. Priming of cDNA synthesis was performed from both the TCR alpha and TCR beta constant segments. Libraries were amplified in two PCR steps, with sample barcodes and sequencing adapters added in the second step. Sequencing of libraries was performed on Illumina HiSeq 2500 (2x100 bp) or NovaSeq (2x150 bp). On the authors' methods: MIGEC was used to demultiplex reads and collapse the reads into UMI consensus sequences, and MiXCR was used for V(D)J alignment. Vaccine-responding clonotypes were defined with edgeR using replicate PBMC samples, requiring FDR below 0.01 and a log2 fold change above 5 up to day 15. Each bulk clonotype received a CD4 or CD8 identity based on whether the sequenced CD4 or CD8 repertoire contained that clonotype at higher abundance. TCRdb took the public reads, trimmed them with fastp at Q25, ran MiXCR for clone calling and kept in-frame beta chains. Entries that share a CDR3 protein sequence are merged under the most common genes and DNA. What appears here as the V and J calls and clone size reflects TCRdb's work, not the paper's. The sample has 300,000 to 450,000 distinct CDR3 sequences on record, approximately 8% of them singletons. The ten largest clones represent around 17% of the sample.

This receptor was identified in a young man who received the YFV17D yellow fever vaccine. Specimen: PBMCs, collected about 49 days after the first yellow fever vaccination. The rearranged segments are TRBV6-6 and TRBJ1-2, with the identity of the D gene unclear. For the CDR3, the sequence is CASSYSSLGYTF. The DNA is TGTGCCAGCAGTTACTCTTCATTGGGCTACACCTTC.